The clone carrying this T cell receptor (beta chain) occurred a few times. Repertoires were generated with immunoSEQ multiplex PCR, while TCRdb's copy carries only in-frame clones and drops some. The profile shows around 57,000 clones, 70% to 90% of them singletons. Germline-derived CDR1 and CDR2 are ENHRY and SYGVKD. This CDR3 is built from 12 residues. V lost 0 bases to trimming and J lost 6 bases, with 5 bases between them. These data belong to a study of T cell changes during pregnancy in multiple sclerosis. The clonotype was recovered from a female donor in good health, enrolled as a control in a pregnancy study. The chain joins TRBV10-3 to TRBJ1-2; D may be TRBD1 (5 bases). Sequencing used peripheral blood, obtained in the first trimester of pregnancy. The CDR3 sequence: CAISESGDGYTF. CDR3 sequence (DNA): TGTGCCATCAGTGAGTCAGGGGATGGCTACACCTTC.